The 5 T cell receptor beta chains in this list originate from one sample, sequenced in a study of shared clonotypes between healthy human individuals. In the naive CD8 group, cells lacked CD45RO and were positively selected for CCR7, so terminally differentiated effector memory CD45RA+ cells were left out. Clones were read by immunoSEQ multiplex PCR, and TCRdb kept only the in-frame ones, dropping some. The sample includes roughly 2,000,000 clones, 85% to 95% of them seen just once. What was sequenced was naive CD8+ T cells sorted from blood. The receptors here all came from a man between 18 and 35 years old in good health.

For the CDR3, the DNA is TGTGCCAGTGATAGCACAGATACGCAGTATTTT. Encoded protein: CASDSTDTQYF. J is TRBJ2-3 and V is TRBV19; D unresolved. Germline V gene sequence: CDR1 LNHDA, CDR2 SQIVND (reference sequence). V gave up 8 bases and J gave up 0 bases, with 3 bases separating them. The length of the CDR3 is 11 residues.

CDR3 sequence reads: CASSLTKNYGYTF. DNA for the CDR3: TGTGCCAGCAGTCTGACCAAAAACTATGGCTACACCTTC. The J gene is TRBJ1-2, the V gene TRBV6-5; D remains ambiguous. Germline assignment: CDR1 MNHEY and CDR2 SVGAGI. The CDR3 is made up of 13 amino acids. V shed 5 bases and J shed 2 bases, with 9 bases lying between them.

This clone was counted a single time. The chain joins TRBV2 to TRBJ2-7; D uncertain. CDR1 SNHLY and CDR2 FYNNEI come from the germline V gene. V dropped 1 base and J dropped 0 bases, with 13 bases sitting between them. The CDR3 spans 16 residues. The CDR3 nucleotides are TGTGCCAGCAGTGAAGGGTCAGGTAAGGACTCCTACGAGCAGTACTTC. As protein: CASSEGSGKDSYEQYF.

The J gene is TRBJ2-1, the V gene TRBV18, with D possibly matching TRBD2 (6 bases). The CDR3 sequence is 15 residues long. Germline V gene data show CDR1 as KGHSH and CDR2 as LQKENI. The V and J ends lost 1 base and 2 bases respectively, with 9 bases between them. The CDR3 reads CASSPRAGPYNEQFF. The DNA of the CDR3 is TGTGCCAGCTCACCACGGGCGGGACCCTACAATGAGCAGTTCTTC.

The CDR3 DNA reads as TGTGCCAGCAGGCCCTTCCCGGGACAGCTTTCCTACGAGCAGTACTTC. Amino acid sequence: CASRPFPGQLSYEQYF. The V call is TRBV7-9, the J call TRBJ2-7; TRBD1 matches at 7 bases. Germline V lookup: CDR1 SEHNR, CDR2 FQNEAQ (reference sequence). The CDR3 has 16 amino acids. J lost 1 base, V lost 6 bases, and 12 bases had no gene match.